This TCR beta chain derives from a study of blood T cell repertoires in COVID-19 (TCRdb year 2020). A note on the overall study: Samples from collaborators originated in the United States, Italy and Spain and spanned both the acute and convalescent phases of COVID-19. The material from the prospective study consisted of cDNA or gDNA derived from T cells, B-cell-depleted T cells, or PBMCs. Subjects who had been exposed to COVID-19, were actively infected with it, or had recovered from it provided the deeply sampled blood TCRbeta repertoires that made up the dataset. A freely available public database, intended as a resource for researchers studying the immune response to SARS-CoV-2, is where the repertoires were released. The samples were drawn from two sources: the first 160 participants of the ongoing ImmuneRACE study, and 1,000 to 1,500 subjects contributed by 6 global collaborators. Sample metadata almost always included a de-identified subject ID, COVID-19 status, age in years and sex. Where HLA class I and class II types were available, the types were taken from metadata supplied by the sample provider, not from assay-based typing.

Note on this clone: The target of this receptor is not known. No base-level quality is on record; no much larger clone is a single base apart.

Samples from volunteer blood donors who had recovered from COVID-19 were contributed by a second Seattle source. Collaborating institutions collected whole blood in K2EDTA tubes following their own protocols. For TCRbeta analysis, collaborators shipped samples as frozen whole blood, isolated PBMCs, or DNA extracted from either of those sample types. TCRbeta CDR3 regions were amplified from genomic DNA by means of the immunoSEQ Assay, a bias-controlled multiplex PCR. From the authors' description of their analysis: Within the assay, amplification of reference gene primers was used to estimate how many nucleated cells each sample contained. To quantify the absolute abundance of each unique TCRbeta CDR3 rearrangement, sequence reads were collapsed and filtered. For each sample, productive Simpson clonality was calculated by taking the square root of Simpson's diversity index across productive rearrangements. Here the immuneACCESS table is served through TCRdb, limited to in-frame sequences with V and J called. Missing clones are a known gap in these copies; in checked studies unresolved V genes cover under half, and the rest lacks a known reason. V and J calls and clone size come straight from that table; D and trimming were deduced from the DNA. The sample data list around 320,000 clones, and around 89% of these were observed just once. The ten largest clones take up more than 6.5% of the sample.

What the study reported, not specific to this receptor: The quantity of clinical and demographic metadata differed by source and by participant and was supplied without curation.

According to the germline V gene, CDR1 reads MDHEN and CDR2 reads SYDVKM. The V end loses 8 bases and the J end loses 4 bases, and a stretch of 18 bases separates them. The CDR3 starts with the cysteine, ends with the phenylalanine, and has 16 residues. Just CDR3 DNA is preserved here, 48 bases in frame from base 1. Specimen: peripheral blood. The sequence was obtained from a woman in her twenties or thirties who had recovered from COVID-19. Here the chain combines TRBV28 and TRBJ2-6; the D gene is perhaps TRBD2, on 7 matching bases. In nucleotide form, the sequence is TGTGCCAGCGTCACCTTCGGGGGGCTCGGGGCCAACGTCCTGACTTTC. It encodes CASVTFGGLGANVLTF.